This TCR beta chain was sequenced in a study of siplizumab effects on memory and regulatory T cells. TCRdb's copy holds only in-frame clones and misses some; the assay was immunoSEQ multiplex PCR. The data show some 100,000 clones, 80% to 95% seen once. Worth noting for this clone: What it binds is not known.

The germline CDR1 and CDR2 sequences are SGHVS and FQNEAQ. Trimming left V 1 base short and J 1 base short, with 9 bases between. The CDR3 length is 15 residues. Study-level results: Memory T cells appeared less diverse than naive cells, which seemed to contribute substantially to alloresponse.

This chain uses TRBV7-8 with TRBJ2-3, with a tentative D call TRBD1 (5 bases). This TCR was sampled from a human donor in good health. Some clones in this sample may be carry-over from other donors' samples. The sequencing input was CD4+ T cells sorted from blood. In nucleotides, the CDR3 is TGTGCCAGCAGCTTAGTGGTAGGGGGCACAGATACGCAGTATTTT. It encodes CASSLVVGGTDTQYF. The full variable domain, with the rest looked up from reference TRBV7-8 and TRBJ2-3, is GAGVSQSPRYKVAKRGQDVALRCDPISGHVSLFWYQQALGQGPEFLTYFQNEAQLDKSGLPSDRFFAERPEGSVSTLKIQRTQQEDSAVYLCASSLVVGGTDTQYFGPGTRLTVL.